These 20 T cell receptor beta chains came from one sample sequenced in a study of T cells in women clearing cervical HPV infection. Sequencing was performed with immunoSEQ multiplex PCR; in TCRdb, only in-frame clones are kept and a portion is missing. The table for this sample gives more than 20,000 clones. Input material: blood buffy coat. These receptors were collected from a woman aged 18 to 69 with a cervical HPV16 infection that either progressed to CIN3+ or cleared (not recorded which).

Measured by frequency, this clone is medium-sized. The read ends 3 residues before the CDR3 terminus; that terminus is restored from the germline J gene. The rearrangement links TRBV2 to TRBJ1-2; 10 nucleotides line up with TRBD1. J gave up 7 bases and V 8 bases, and 7 bases lay outside the gene matches. The germline V gene has CDR1 SNHLY and CDR2 FYNNEI. CDR3 size: 13 residues. The DNA read from the CDR3 is TGTGCCAGCTCGACAGGGGGCTATAGTGGC. Its translation: CASSTGGYSG. From start to end, the CDR3 is CASSTGGYSGYTF. The variable domain in full, completed from reference TRBV2 and TRBJ1-2, reads EPEVTQTPSHQVTQMGQEVILRCVPISNHLYFYWYRQILGQKVEFLVSFYNNEISEKSEIFDDQFSVERPDGSNFTLKIRSTKLEDSAMYFCASSTGGYSGYTFGSGTRLTVV.

Regarding this clone: The read ends 3 residues early relative to the CDR3; the germline J gene fills the gap. V is TRBV20-1 and J is TRBJ1-5; a possible D gene is TRBD1 (6 bases). V was pared by 0 bases and J by 1 base, with 19 bases between. The germline CDR1 and CDR2 sequences are DFQATT and SNEGSKA (reference sequence). This CDR3 is 18 amino acids long. CDR3 bases read: TGCAGTGCTAGAGAGATACAGGGATCGGGGCGCAGCAATCAGCCC. It is translated as CSAREIQGSGRSNQP. The whole CDR3 protein reads CSAREIQGSGRSNQPQHF.

This CDR3 reads CASTPGGKRGEQYF. The CDR3 bases that were read are TGTGCCAGCACTCCCGGGGGGAAGAGGGGCGAG. The chain has TRBV28 and TRBJ2-7; TRBD2 aligns across 7 bases. With the read ending 3 residues before the CDR3 end, the germline J gene is used to fill in that end. Germline loops: CDR1 MDHEN, CDR2 SYDVKM. V shed 7 bases and J 6 bases; nucleotides not matched to a gene: 12. The CDR3 length is 14 residues.

In regard to this clone: The read is 3 residues too short to cover the CDR3 end, so that end is filled in from the germline J gene. The chain carries TRBV7-6 and TRBJ1-2; no clear D gene. Looked up from germline, CDR1 is SGHVS and CDR2 is FNYEAQ. The CDR3 covers 12 residues. The CDR3 bases that were read are TGTGCCAGCAGCTCCGGGTTCGGCGAC. Its translation: CASSSGFGD. The entire CDR3 protein reads CASSSGFGDYTF.

On this clone: The read gets to within 3 residues of the CDR3 end, and the germline J gene fills in the rest. The V and J genes are TRBV18 and TRBJ2-7; 11 bases are shared with TRBD2. CDR3 size: 18 residues. The germline CDR1 and CDR2 sequences are KGHSH and LQKENI. Trimming at V came to 2 bases and at J to 4 bases, leaving 13 bases not matched to a gene. CDR3 region: CASSPIASGGTGIYEQYF. CDR3 bases read: TGTGCCAGCTCACCAATTGCTAGCGGGGGGACCGGAATATACGAG.

This clone is deemed medium-sized by its frequency. The read ends 3 residues before the CDR3 terminus; that terminus is restored from the germline J gene. The V gene is TRBV20-1, the J gene TRBJ2-5; D perhaps matches TRBD2 (8 bases). Germline V gives CDR1 DFQATT, CDR2 SNEGSKA (reference sequence). V gave up 6 bases and J gave up 5 bases, with 16 bases separating them. The CDR3 length is 13 residues. The sequenced part of the CDR3 DNA is TGCAGTGCCGGGGGGGGACAGCGGGAGACC. Protein: CSAGGGQRET. From start to end, the CDR3 is CSAGGGQRETQYF.

Details on this clone: The read comes to an end 3 residues before the CDR3 does, leaving the germline J gene to fill in the end. The J gene is TRBJ2-2, the V gene TRBV7-8; the D gene is possibly TRBD1 (5 bases). This CDR3 is 16 amino acids long. Germline V gene data show CDR1 as SGHVS and CDR2 as FQNEAQ. CDR3: CASTGQGFILHEKLFF. The covered CDR3 bases are TGTGCCAGCACTGGCCAGGGTTTTATCCTCCATGAAAAG. The whole variable domain, remainder taken from reference TRBV7-8 and TRBJ2-2, is GAGVSQSPRYKVAKRGQDVALRCDPISGHVSLFWYQQALGQGPEFLTYFQNEAQLDKSGLPSDRFFAERPEGSVSTLKIQRTQQEDSAVYLCASTGQGFILHEKLFFGEGSRLTVL.

Comment on this clone: The CDR3 extends 3 residues past the end of the read, so its final part is completed from the germline J gene. Other DNA sequences in this sample translate to the same CDR3. The chain has TRBV20-1 and TRBJ1-3; D is perhaps TRBD1 (6 bases). CDR1 DFQATT and CDR2 SNEGSKA come from the germline V gene (reference sequence). V lost 5 bases to trimming and J lost 0 bases, with 20 bases between them. The CDR3 extends over 17 amino acids. The CDR3 spells CSAALAGHSPSGNTIYF. Partial CDR3 DNA: TGCAGTGCTGCGTTGGCGGGACACAGCCCCTCTGGAAACACC.

In regard to this clone: With the read ending 3 residues before the CDR3 end, the germline J gene is used to fill in that end. The chain links TRBV7-2 to TRBJ1-3; D uncertain. Looked up from germline, CDR1 is SGHTA and CDR2 is FQGNSA. V was cut by 2 bases and J by 4 bases, with 12 bases left in between. The CDR3 spans 15 residues. The DNA read from the CDR3 is TGTGCCAGCAGCTTATGGGCCCAAGGAGGAAACACC. Amino acids: CASSLWAQGGNT. The CDR3 as a whole reads CASSLWAQGGNTIYF.

About this clone: The CDR3 goes on 3 residues after the read ends, and that part is filled in from the germline J gene. The chain combines TRBV23-1 with TRBJ1-2; 8 nucleotides line up with TRBD1. TRBV23-1 is classed as an ORF, of uncertain function. CDR3 size: 17 residues. The junction had 12 bases not matched to a gene; V was cut back by 3 bases and J by 3 bases. The CDR3: CASSHRGLRNKDYGYTF. The CDR3 bases that were read are TGCGCCAGCAGTCACAGGGGGCTTCGGAACAAGGACTATGGC.

The DNA read from the CDR3 is TGTGCCACCAGCAGCAGACAGGGGCCGAACTCCCTGAACTATGGC. Amino acids: CATSSRQGPNSLNYG. In full, the CDR3 reads CATSSRQGPNSLNYGYTF. This chain joins TRBV15 and TRBJ1-2; the match to TRBD1 covers 8 bases. The sequence runs out 3 residues before the end of the CDR3; the remainder is reconstructed from the germline J gene. CDR1 LNHNV and CDR2 YYDKDF come from the germline V gene (reference sequence). CDR3 size: 18 residues. V shed 3 bases and J 2 bases; nucleotides not matched to a gene: 14.

On this clone: The observed sequence ends 3 residues before the CDR3 terminus, with the missing tail filled in from the germline J gene. The chain has TRBV7-9 and TRBJ2-7; no firm D call. V dropped 5 bases and J dropped 5 bases, with 13 bases sitting between them. Germline CDR1 SEHNR, CDR2 FQNEAQ (reference sequence). The CDR3 covers 13 residues. CDR3 in amino acids: CASSPDSSHEQYF. The sequenced CDR3 bases are TGTGCCAGCAGCCCAGATTCAAGTCACGAG.

Concerning this clone itself: The CDR3 is cut off 3 residues early in the read; its end comes from the germline J gene. The chain is built from TRBV28 and TRBJ2-7, with D possibly matching TRBD1 (6 bases). The CDR3 contains 15 residues. Trimming pared 7 bases from V and 0 bases from J, leaving 16 bases between. Germline loops: CDR1 MDHEN, CDR2 SYDVKM. The CDR3 DNA, read in part, is TGTGCCAGCACCCAACAGGGCGGAAACTCCTACGAG. It is translated as CASTQQGGNSYE. In full, the CDR3 is CASTQQGGNSYEQYF.

Of note for this clone: The read finishes 3 residues shy of the CDR3 end, and the germline J gene is used to complete it. The chain is built from TRBV20-1 and TRBJ2-6; possibly TRBD1 for D (6 bases). V dropped 4 bases and J dropped 1 base, with 14 bases sitting between them. This CDR3 spans 16 amino acids. The germline CDR1 and CDR2 sequences are DFQATT and SNEGSKA (reference sequence). The CDR3 sequence: CSATDSSTSGANVLTF. The DNA read from the CDR3 is TGCAGTGCTACGGACAGCTCAACGTCTGGGGCCAACGTC.

Note on this clone: Read sequence stops 3 residues before the CDR3 end, and the germline J gene provides the missing end. The rearrangement joins TRBV15 to TRBJ2-3; 13 bases line up with TRBD2. The germline V gene encodes CDR1 LNHNV and CDR2 YYDKDF (reference sequence). This CDR3 comprises 18 residues. The CDR3 bases that were read are TGTGCCACCAGCAGAGCAAGAACCGGGACTAGCGGGAAAGAGACG. This sequence encodes CATSRARTGTSGKET. The complete CDR3 protein is CATSRARTGTSGKETQYF.

For this clone: The read comes to an end 3 residues before the CDR3 does, leaving the germline J gene to fill in the end. The chain couples TRBV30 to TRBJ1-2; D might be TRBD1 (6 bases). The CDR3 is 13 residues long. CDR1 is GTSNPN and CDR2 is SVGIG in the germline V gene (reference sequence). Trimming removed 0 bases at V and 6 bases at J, with 11 bases between. The sequenced part of the CDR3 DNA is TGTGCCTGGAGTGTAGGGGCAGGGGATGGC. Translated, it gives CAWSVGAGDG. The whole CDR3 protein reads CAWSVGAGDGYTF.

Notes on this clone: Sequencing ends 3 residues short of the CDR3 end; the germline J gene provides the rest. The chain is built from TRBV11-3 and TRBJ1-2, with a weak D call TRBD1 (5 bases). This CDR3 comprises 14 residues. The V end lost 5 bases, the J end lost 0 bases, and 10 bases lay between the germline ends. Germline values: CDR1 SGHNT, CDR2 YENEEA. CDR3 bases read: TGTGCCAGCAGCCGGGGGAGGGCTAACTATGGC. The encoded protein is CASSRGRANYG. The entire CDR3 is CASSRGRANYGYTF.

On this clone: The CDR3 extends 3 residues past the end of the read, so its final part is completed from the germline J gene. This chain connects TRBV30 to TRBJ2-2; possibly TRBD1 for D (6 bases). CDR3 length equals 14 residues. Germline CDR1 is GTSNPN and CDR2 is SVGIG (reference sequence). Partial CDR3 DNA: TGTGCCTGTCAAACAGGGTTTGGGGCCAACGTG. Translating it yields CACQTGFGANV. The CDR3, in full, reads CACQTGFGANVLFF.

The CDR3 sequence is CASSSRTGTSETQYF. The CDR3 bases that were read are TGCGCCAGCAGCTCCCGGACAGGGACGTCCGAGACC. The chain has TRBV5-1 and TRBJ2-5; 8 nucleotides align to TRBD1. The read ends 3 residues early relative to the CDR3; the germline J gene fills the gap. Germline V lookup: CDR1 SGHRS, CDR2 YFSETQ. CDR3 length equals 15 residues. V lost 3 bases, J lost 5 bases, and 9 bases stayed unmatched.

Note on this clone: The read comes to an end 3 residues before the CDR3 does, leaving the germline J gene to fill in the end. V is TRBV5-4 and J is TRBJ2-7, with TRBD1 identical over 8 bases. CDR3 size: 15 residues. Germline V gives CDR1 SGHNT, CDR2 YYREEE (reference sequence). The V gene end was trimmed by 0 bases and the J gene end by 2 bases; junction bases not matched to a gene: 4. CDR3 in amino acids: CASSLAPGGPYEQYF. The sequenced CDR3 bases are TGTGCCAGCAGCTTGGCCCCAGGGGGCCCCTACGAG.